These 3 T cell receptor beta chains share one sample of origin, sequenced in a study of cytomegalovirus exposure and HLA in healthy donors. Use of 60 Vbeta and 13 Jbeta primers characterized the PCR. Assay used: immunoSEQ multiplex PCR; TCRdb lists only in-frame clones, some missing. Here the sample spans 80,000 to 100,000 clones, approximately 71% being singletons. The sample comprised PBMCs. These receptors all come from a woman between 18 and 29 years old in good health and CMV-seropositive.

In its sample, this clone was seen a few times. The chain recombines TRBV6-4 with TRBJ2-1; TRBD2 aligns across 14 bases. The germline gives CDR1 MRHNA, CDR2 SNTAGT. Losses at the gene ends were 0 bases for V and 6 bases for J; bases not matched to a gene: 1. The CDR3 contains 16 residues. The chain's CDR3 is CASSDSTSGGANEQFF. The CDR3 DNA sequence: TGTGCCAGCAGTGACTCGACTAGCGGGGGGGCCAATGAGCAGTTCTTC.

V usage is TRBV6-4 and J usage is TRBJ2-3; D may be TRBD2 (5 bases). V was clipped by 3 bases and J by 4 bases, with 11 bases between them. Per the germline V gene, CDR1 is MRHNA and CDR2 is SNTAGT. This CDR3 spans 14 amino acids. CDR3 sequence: CASSESGSADTQYF. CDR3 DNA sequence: TGTGCCAGCAGTGAGAGCGGCAGCGCAGATACGCAGTATTTT.

CDR3 DNA: TGTGCCAGCAGCGCGGACACGAACACTGAAGCTTTCTTT. Protein sequence: CASSADTNTEAFF. The V and J genes are TRBV9 and TRBJ1-1, with D tentatively TRBD1 (5 bases). Trimming shortened V by 3 bases and J by 1 base, and 7 bases separated the two germline ends. The CDR3 runs 13 residues. CDR1 SGDLS and CDR2 YYNGEE come from the germline V gene.